A selection of T cell receptor beta chains follows, all from one sample in a study of immune cell composition in non-small cell lung cancer. Assay used: immunoSEQ multiplex PCR; TCRdb lists only in-frame clones, some missing. The sample holds more than 15,000 clones, 70% to 85% seen once. This same sample was also taken into another study, of CD4 T cells in lung cancer.

Material: non-adjacent lung tissue. Receptors were obtained from a human donor with non-small cell lung cancer. Each CDR3 is given with its conserved first and last residue. A D gene is named only where the DNA matches it firmly. A clone size is listed for some rows: how often the clone was seen (once, few, many), or a class if it is expanded.

clone size	V gene	D gene	J gene	CDR3 DNA	CDR3 protein
-	TRBV5-1	-	TRBJ2-3	TGCGCCAGCAGCTTGGGTGAGACAGATACGCAGTATTTT	CASSLGETDTQYF
-	TRBV14	TRBD2	TRBJ2-5	TGTGCCAGCAGCCCCCTAGCGGGGGTCGTTGAGACCCAGTACTTC	CASSPLAGVVETQYF
few	TRBV5-4	-	TRBJ2-7	TGTGCCAGCAGCCTATCCCGGGGGGCCGCGATTGAGCAGTACTTC	CASSLSRGAAIEQYF
-	TRBV2	-	TRBJ1-5	TGTGCCAGCAGTGAAAACCAGGGTAGTCAGCCCCAGCATTTT	CASSENQGSQPQHF
-	TRBV18	-	TRBJ2-7	TGTGCCAGCTCACCAGTCCCCGCGTACGAGCAGTACTTC	CASSPVPAYEQYF
-	TRBV2	TRBD1	TRBJ1-1	TGTGCCAGCATCCGACAGGGCTTGAACACTGAAGCTTTCTTT	CASIRQGLNTEAFF
once	TRBV4-2	-	TRBJ2-7	TGTGCCAGCAGCCAAGCCTCGGCTACCCTGTCCTACGAGCAGTACTTC	CASSQASATLSYEQYF
-	TRBV7-3	-	TRBJ2-1	TGTGCCAGCAGGTCCATTTACAATGAGCAGTTCTTC	CASRSIYNEQFF
-	TRBV7-9	TRBD1	TRBJ1-6	TGTGCCAGCAGCCTGGCCGGGACAGGGTTCAATTCACCCCTCCACTTT	CASSLAGTGFNSPLHF
-	TRBV10-3	-	TRBJ1-2	TGTGCCATCAGTGAGTCGCGGGAGTCTGGCTACACCTTC	CAISESRESGYTF
-	TRBV7-2	-	TRBJ2-1	TGTGCCAGCAGAGCACGAAGGAGCTCCTACAATGAGCAGTTCTTC	CASRARRSSYNEQFF
once	TRBV7-3	-	TRBJ2-5	TGTGCCAGCAGCTTAATGGGGGCGCAAGAGACCCAGTACTTC	CASSLMGAQETQYF
-	TRBV28	-	TRBJ2-1	TGTGCCAGCTCTAAGGGATCAAGGTACTACAATGAGCAGTTCTTC	CASSKGSRYYNEQFF
few	TRBV7-6	TRBD1	TRBJ1-6	TGTGCCAGCAGCTTAGGGCAGGGGGATAATTCACCCCTCCACTTT	CASSLGQGDNSPLHF
-	TRBV10-2	TRBD1	TRBJ1-2	TGCGCCGTGGACAGGGGGGAGTATGGCTACACCTTC	CAVDRGEYGYTF
few	TRBV7-9	TRBD1	TRBJ1-1	TGTGCCAGCAGCTCCTCCGGGACAGAAATGGAAGCTTTCTTT	CASSSSGTEMEAFF
once	TRBV30	TRBD2	TRBJ2-7	TGTGCCTGGAGTGTAACTAGCGGGGGGTACGAGCAGTACTTC	CAWSVTSGGYEQYF
-	TRBV29-1	-	TRBJ2-1	TGCAGCGTGGTACCCGGGGGCGATGAGCAGTTCTTC	CSVVPGGDEQFF
-	TRBV4-1	-	TRBJ1-2	TGCGCCAGCAGCCAAGCCCCAGGGGACTATGGCTACACCTTC	CASSQAPGDYGYTF
-	TRBV5-1	TRBD2	TRBJ2-3	TGCGCCAGCAGCCAACTAGCGGGGGGAAGCACAGATACGCAGTATTTT	CASSQLAGGSTDTQYF
-	TRBV5-3	-	TRBJ2-7	TGTGCCAGAAGCTTGAATATGTGTGGGACACCAGTGCCCTACGAGCAGTACTTC	CARSLNMCGTPVPYEQYF
-	TRBV2	-	TRBJ1-1	TGTGCCAGCCTCTTAGAGGGATTGAACACTGAAGCTTTCTTT	CASLLEGLNTEAFF
-	TRBV4-3	-	TRBJ2-1	TGCGCCAGCAGCCAAGATCGGGGCCTCTCTGAGCAGTTCTTC	CASSQDRGLSEQFF
-	TRBV18	-	TRBJ1-5	TGTGCCAGCTCACCACAGGGTTTGGGCAATCAGCCCCAGCATTTT	CASSPQGLGNQPQHF
once	TRBV6-1	-	TRBJ2-6	TGTGCCAGCAGTGAAAGACTAGCTGGGGCCAACGTCCTGACTTTC	CASSERLAGANVLTF